This T cell receptor (beta chain) was retrieved from a study of vaccination effects on CD4 cells after COVID-19. Clones were sequenced by immunoSEQ multiplex PCR, and TCRdb holds only the in-frame ones, with some missing. This sample has roughly 50,000 clones; 60% to 80% occur once, and the top ten carry about 6%. After expansion with viral peptide pools in the ViraFEST assay, antigen-specific CD4+ T cells were sequenced. Following culture for ten to eleven days, CD4+ T cells were isolated. Negative nucleocapsid antibody tests before and after vaccination confirmed no previous SARS-CoV-2 infection. This clone was observed a few times. Its antigen is still unknown. The CDR3 spans 14 residues. From germline, CDR1 is LGHDT and CDR2 YNNKEL (reference sequence). Trimming stripped 1 base from V and 0 bases from J, with 4 bases between.

The clonotype was recovered from a human donor who received a COVID-19 vaccine. This specimen was CD4+ T cells from PBMCs cultured with HCoV-OC43 spike peptides, taken before COVID-19 vaccination. This sample's subset: HCoV-OC43 spike overlapping peptide pool stimulation. The chain recombines TRBV3-1 (or the pseudogene TRBV3-2) with TRBJ1-5; no reliable D call. The CDR3 loop is CASSQGYSNQPQHF. Here the CDR3 DNA reads TGTGCCAGCAGCCAAGGGTATAGCAATCAGCCCCAGCATTTT.